This TCR beta chain was sequenced during a study of blood T cells in healthy people across ages. The CDR3 has 12 residues. Germline-derived CDR1 and CDR2 are SGHDN and FVKESK. Using a J-beta primer mix together with a sample-barcoded 5' primer, a second PCR was run for about 7 to 12 cycles. One entry per CDR3 protein, called by TCRdb with MiXCR from the 5' RACE reads. This table holds around 1,000,000 distinct CDR3 sequences, under 30% found once. These data also formed part of another study, on T cells of mothers and their children.

Sequenced input: blood. The sequence came from a girl aged 2-9 years in good health. The chain is built from TRBV14 and TRBJ2-5; tentatively, D is TRBD1 (6 bases). The J call is doubtful: the DNA matches TRBJ2-1 better. CDR3 in amino acids: CASSQGGREQFF. The CDR3 DNA reads as TGTGCCAGCAGCCAAGGGGGGCGCGAGCAGTTCTTC.